This T cell receptor (beta chain) was captured by sequencing in a study of T cell responses to AZD1222 COVID-19 vaccine. The data were produced by immunoSEQ multiplex PCR, yet TCRdb's version contains in-frame clones alone and is incomplete. Of 140,000 or so clones in the sample, about nine tenths are singletons; the top ten hold 1.7%. This CDR3 comprises 15 residues. Germline V CDR1 and CDR2: SNHLY, FYNNEI. The V end was cut by 5 bases, the J end by 2 bases, with 12 bases between. Study-level findings and limits: Donors skewed white British and female; clonal diversity was possibly underestimated.

In regard to this clone: Its antigen is still unknown.

Sequenced material: peripheral blood, taken on day 0 of AZD1222 vaccination. The clonotype comes from an adult in good health. The genes are TRBV2 and TRBJ2-2; D call uncertain. The CDR3 loop is CASSFLGLNTGELFF. The CDR3 bases are TGTGCCAGCAGTTTCCTAGGGTTAAACACCGGGGAGCTGTTTTTT.